The entry below gives a single T cell receptor beta chain sequence along with its context. Some clones are missing from TCRdb's copy, which holds only in-frame ones; the method was immunoSEQ multiplex PCR. The repertoire has 150,000 to 200,000 clones, roughly 80% of them found once; the top ten carry 3% to 4%. This sample stems from a study of blood T cell repertoires in COVID-19. Study-wide background: Sites across the United States, Italy and Spain contributed samples from acute and convalescent COVID-19. T cells, B-cell-depleted T cells, or PBMCs supplied cDNA or gDNA.

CDR3 length equals 15 residues. The V gene end was trimmed by 2 bases and the J gene end by 7 bases; junction bases not matched to a gene: 8. CDR1 is KGHSH and CDR2 is LQKENI in the germline V gene. Everyone who took part was roughly 18 to 90 years old, and they came from fewer than 25 US areas. The sequence came from an older woman who had recovered from COVID-19. Sequencing input: PBMCs or T cells enriched from blood (not recorded which). The chain employs TRBV18 and TRBJ1-5; 7 nucleotides line up with TRBD1. In DNA form, the CDR3 reads TGTGCCAGCTCACCAGTGACAGGGATGAACCAGCCCCAGCATTTT. Its translation is CASSPVTGMNQPQHF. The full variable domain, in which reference TRBV18 and TRBJ1-5 provide the parts outside the CDR3, is NAGVMQNPRHLVRRRGQEARLRCSPMKGHSHVYWYRQLPEEGLKFMVYLQKENIIDESGMPKERFSAEFPKEGPSILRIQQVVRGDSAAYFCASSPVTGMNQPQHFGDGTRLSIL.